This is a list of T cell receptor beta chains from one sample in a study of identical twins. TCRdb itself ran the 5' RACE reads through MiXCR, one entry per CDR3 protein. The table has 210,000 or so distinct CDR3 sequences, 6.5% to 8.5% seen once. In addition, the sample was reused for a study of yellow fever vaccine responses in identical twins.

Material: memory (CD45RO+) T cells sorted from blood. Receptors were obtained from a young woman in good health. CDR3s include the opening cysteine and the closing phenylalanine or tryptophan. D genes are given only for firm matches. Clone size is given for some rows only: seen once, a few or many times, or a class if the clone is expanded.

J gene | D gene | clone size | V gene | CDR3 length | CDR3 protein | CDR3 DNA
TRBJ2-2 | TRBD2 | - | TRBV12-3/TRBV12-4 | 15 | CASSGLAGTTGELFF | TGTGCCAGCAGCGGACTAGCGGGGACCACCGGGGAGCTGTTTTTT
TRBJ2-7 | TRBD1 | few | TRBV6-1 | 14 | CASSVDRMGYEQYF | TGTGCCAGCAGTGTGGACAGGATGGGCTACGAGCAGTACTTC
TRBJ2-2 | TRBD2 | many | TRBV7-9 | 15 | CASSLDPAGDGELFF | TGTGCCAGCAGCTTGGATCCAGCGGGAGACGGGGAGCTGTTTTTT
TRBJ2-7 | - | many | TRBV7-9 | 13 | CASSLAKPYEQYF | TGTGCCAGCAGCTTAGCCAAACCCTACGAGCAGTACTTC
TRBJ1-1 | - | - | TRBV29-1 | 12 | CSADSMNTEAFF | TGCAGCGCAGATTCCATGAACACTGAAGCTTTCTTT
TRBJ2-7 | TRBD1 | many | TRBV12-3/TRBV12-4 | 13 | CASRQGSNYEQYF | TGTGCCAGCAGACAGGGGTCAAACTACGAGCAGTACTTC
TRBJ1-1 | TRBD1 | - | TRBV6-5 | 16 | CASSYRRDRGRTEAFF | TGTGCCAGCAGTTACAGACGGGACAGGGGGCGAACTGAAGCTTTCTTT
TRBJ1-2 | TRBD1 | many | TRBV10-2 | 16 | CASNRRQGGERHGYTF | TGCGCCAGCAACCGAAGACAGGGAGGGGAAAGACATGGCTACACCTTC
TRBJ2-1 | - | few | TRBV21-1 | 13 | CASLPLQYNEQFF | TGTGCCAGCCTACCCCTCCAATACAATGAGCAGTTCTTC
TRBJ2-3 | - | few | TRBV7-3 | 15 | CASSLTTSRFDTQYF | TGTGCCAGCAGCTTAACGACTAGTCGATTCGATACGCAGTATTTT
TRBJ1-5 | - | many | TRBV12-3/TRBV12-4 | 14 | CASSLLGFDQPQHF | TGTGCCAGCAGTTTACTGGGTTTCGATCAGCCCCAGCATTTT
TRBJ1-1 | TRBD1 | many | TRBV7-2 | 15 | CASSLQGAGNTEAFF | TGTGCCAGCAGCTTGCAGGGGGCGGGGAACACTGAAGCTTTCTTT
TRBJ2-7 | TRBD2 | - | TRBV20-1 | 14 | CSARGVTAGGEQYF | TGCAGTGCTAGAGGCGTCACTGCGGGAGGCGAGCAGTACTTC
TRBJ1-1 | - | - | TRBV15 | 15 | CATSRERALATEAFF | TGTGCCACCAGCAGAGAAAGAGCCTTGGCCACTGAAGCTTTCTTT
TRBJ2-1 | TRBD2 | many | TRBV6-2/TRBV6-3 | 17 | CASSYLGLAGEGNEQFF | TGTGCCAGCAGTTACCTCGGACTAGCGGGAGAGGGCAATGAGCAGTTCTTC
TRBJ2-6 | - | few | TRBV15 | 14 | CATSRDSGANVLTF | TGTGCCACCAGCAGGGACTCTGGGGCCAACGTCCTGACTTTC
TRBJ2-5 | - | few | TRBV24-1 | 14 | CATSDADRRGTQYF | TGTGCCACCAGTGATGCCGACAGGAGGGGGACCCAGTACTTC
TRBJ1-1 | - | few | TRBV2 | 13 | CASIQDRNTEAFF | TGTGCCAGCATCCAGGACAGGAACACTGAAGCTTTCTTT
TRBJ2-5 | TRBD1 | - | TRBV12-3/TRBV12-4 | 18 | CASSSGDRRVGVQETQYF | TGTGCCAGCAGTTCGGGGGACAGGAGGGTGGGGGTTCAAGAGACCCAGTACTTC
TRBJ2-3 | - | few | TRBV2 | 14 | CASSEVVTLDTQYF | TGTGCCAGCAGTGAAGTCGTGACCTTAGATACGCAGTATTTT
TRBJ2-1 | - | few | TRBV3-1 | 13 | CASSQVRRNEQFF | TGTGCCAGCAGCCAAGTTAGGAGGAATGAGCAGTTCTTC
TRBJ2-7 | - | - | TRBV18 | 14 | CASSPPGSFYEQYF | TGTGCCAGCTCACCACCAGGGAGTTTTTACGAGCAGTACTTC
TRBJ2-3 | - | few | TRBV20-1 | 11 | CSARKQDTQYF | TGCAGTGCTAGAAAGCAAGATACGCAGTATTTT
TRBJ2-3 | - | few | TRBV7-2 | 13 | CASSLRVWDTQYF | TGTGCCAGCAGCTTACGGGTCTGGGATACGCAGTATTTT
TRBJ2-5 | TRBD2 | many | TRBV4-3 | 17 | CASSQELVLAGKETQYF | TGCGCCAGCAGCCAAGAATTGGTCCTAGCGGGAAAAGAGACCCAGTACTTC
TRBJ1-1 | - | - | TRBV7-9 | 14 | CASSSTGENTEAFF | TGTGCCAGCAGCTCTACAGGAGAGAACACTGAAGCTTTCTTT
TRBJ2-2 | TRBD1 | few | TRBV6-1 | 14 | CASRGQVNTGELFF | TGTGCCAGCAGGGGACAGGTCAACACCGGGGAGCTGTTTTTT
TRBJ2-7 | - | many | TRBV7-8 | 14 | CASSLASMAYEQYF | TGTGCCAGCAGCTTAGCTAGTATGGCCTACGAGCAGTACTTC
TRBJ2-6 | - | few | TRBV6-1 | 16 | CASSHSTGFGANVLTF | TGTGCCAGCAGCCATTCCACAGGGTTTGGGGCCAACGTCCTGACTTTC
TRBJ1-1 | - | - | TRBV3-1 | 14 | CASSQGARVTEAFF | TGTGCCAGCAGCCAAGGGGCCAGGGTTACTGAAGCTTTCTTT
TRBJ2-7 | - | many | TRBV7-2 | 12 | CASSLAGAEQYF | TGTGCCAGCAGCTTAGCCGGGGCCGAGCAGTACTTC
TRBJ2-3 | TRBD2 | few | TRBV6-4 | 16 | CASSQTSGRGTDTQYF | TGTGCCAGCAGCCAGACTAGCGGGAGAGGAACAGATACGCAGTATTTT
TRBJ1-6 | TRBD1 | few | TRBV3-1 | 16 | CASSQSRTGVDSPLHF | TGTGCCAGCAGCCAATCTCGGACAGGGGTTGATTCACCCCTCCACTTT
TRBJ2-7 | - | - | TRBV27 | 14 | CASSPPGLLDEQYF | TGTGCCAGCAGTCCACCTGGGCTACTCGACGAGCAGTACTTC
TRBJ1-1 | - | few | TRBV5-1 | 13 | CASSLIEGHEAFF | TGCGCCAGCAGCTTGATCGAGGGCCACGAAGCTTTCTTT
TRBJ1-5 | - | many | TRBV6-1 | 14 | CASSERGQGQPQHF | TGTGCCAGCAGTGAAAGAGGGCAGGGGCAGCCCCAGCATTTT
TRBJ2-5 | TRBD2 | - | TRBV7-2 | 16 | CASSLGLGAGEETQYF | TGTGCCAGCAGCTTGGGACTAGGGGCGGGAGAAGAGACCCAGTACTTC
TRBJ2-1 | TRBD1 | few | TRBV3-1 | 13 | CASSGTGGGEQFF | TGTGCCAGCAGCGGGACAGGGGGCGGTGAGCAGTTCTTC
TRBJ1-2 | - | - | TRBV2 | 15 | CASLRGGTTTGGYTF | TGTGCCAGCCTAAGAGGGGGGACTACAACGGGTGGCTACACCTTC
TRBJ2-1 | TRBD2 | many | TRBV20-1 | 15 | CRPGTSGLPPNEQFF | TGCAGGCCGGGAACCTCGGGACTACCCCCCAATGAGCAGTTCTTC
TRBJ2-7 | - | - | TRBV24-1 | 15 | CATSGDGDWSREQYF | TGTGCCACCAGTGGGGATGGGGACTGGTCGAGAGAGCAGTACTTC
TRBJ2-5 | TRBD2 | - | TRBV19 | 15 | CASSMRTSGRETQYF | TGTGCCAGTAGTATGCGGACTAGCGGGAGAGAGACCCAGTACTTC
TRBJ2-4 | - | many | TRBV12-3/TRBV12-4 | 12 | CASSLQLNIQYF | TGTGCCAGCAGCCTTCAGCTAAACATTCAGTACTTC
TRBJ2-7 | TRBD2 | few | TRBV7-3 | 21 | CASSLRGERDRSGTSGYEQYF | TGTGCCAGCAGCCTAAGGGGAGAGCGGGACAGGTCCGGGACTAGCGGCTACGAGCAGTACTTC
TRBJ1-5 | - | many | TRBV10-3 | 15 | CAISESTGGRQPQHF | TGTGCCATCAGTGAGTCAACGGGGGGCCGTCAGCCCCAGCATTTT
TRBJ1-3 | - | - | TRBV27 | 14 | CASSPRPSGNTIYF | TGTGCCAGCAGCCCCCGGCCCTCTGGAAACACCATATATTTT
TRBJ1-2 | TRBD1 | - | TRBV5-1 | 14 | CASSSTGESYGYTF | TGCGCCAGCAGCTCTACAGGGGAGAGCTATGGCTACACCTTC
TRBJ1-5 | - | - | TRBV30 | 16 | CAWSPQGRGGDQPQHF | TGTGCCTGGAGTCCTCAGGGTCGAGGAGGGGATCAGCCCCAGCATTTT
TRBJ1-3 | TRBD1 | few | TRBV7-6 | 15 | CASSSGQSSGNTIYF | TGTGCCAGCAGCTCGGGACAGAGCTCGGGAAACACCATATATTTT
TRBJ2-6 | TRBD1 | few | TRBV12-3/TRBV12-4 | 15 | CASRQGALAANVLTF | TGTGCCAGCAGACAGGGGGCGCTGGCGGCCAACGTCCTGACTTTC
TRBJ2-3 | TRBD1 | few | TRBV15 | 14 | CATGRDRAADTQYF | TGTGCCACCGGGCGGGACAGGGCTGCAGATACGCAGTATTTT
TRBJ1-2 | - | - | TRBV27 | 13 | CASSLSGSYGYTF | TGTGCCAGCAGTTTATCAGGCTCCTATGGCTACACCTTC
TRBJ1-2 | TRBD1 | few | TRBV3-1 | 14 | CASSRGTGGGGYTF | TGTGCCAGCAGCCGCGGGACAGGGGGCGGTGGCTACACCTTC
TRBJ2-2 | - | - | TRBV11-1 | 13 | CASSLSLSGELFF | TGTGCCAGCAGCCTAAGCCTTTCCGGGGAGCTGTTTTTT